This T cell receptor beta chain was retrieved from a study of control samples from healthy donors and cancer patients. TCRdb's copy holds only in-frame clones and misses some; the assay was immunoSEQ multiplex PCR. The table has approximately 50,000 clones, 87% seen once. Germline CDR1 and CDR2: LNHDA and SQIVND (reference sequence). The V end was cut by 1 base, the J end by 1 base, with 15 bases between. CDR3 length: 17 residues. The chain uses TRBV19 and TRBJ2-3, with D unclear. Sequences were obtained from PBMCs. This receptor was identified in a man aged 55 to 70 with head and neck cancer. The CDR3 DNA sequence: TGTGCCAGTAGTATAGGGTCCGGCAATCTCGGCACAGATACGCAGTATTTT. Translated, it gives CASSIGSGNLGTDTQYF.